These 9 T cell receptor beta chains share one sample of origin, sequenced in a study of immune characterization of retroperitoneal liposarcoma. MiXCR was run by TCRdb on the PCR reads, yielding one entry per CDR3 protein. The sample gives some 7,700 distinct CDR3 sequences, 25% to 30% of which show up once; more than 13% is in the top ten. Sequencing was done on a sample of blood. These receptors all come from a male donor with retroperitoneal liposarcoma.

This clonotype was counted between two and nine times. The V and J genes are TRBV6-1 and TRBJ2-1; TRBD2 aligns across 8 bases. Gene TRBJ2-7 matches the end of the DNA better, so the J call may be wrong. The CDR3 has 16 residues. Germline values: CDR1 MNHNS, CDR2 SASEGT. The CDR3 here is CASRGQGAGGTGEQYF. In DNA, the CDR3 is TGTGCCAGCAGGGGCCAAGGTGCGGGAGGAACGGGCGAGCAGTACTTC.

V is TRBV27 and J is TRBJ1-3; D might be TRBD1 (5 bases). Germline CDR1 MNHEY, CDR2 SMNVEV (reference sequence). Trimming pared 2 bases from V and 0 bases from J, leaving 11 bases between. CDR3 length equals 16 residues. CDR3: CASSLKSGYSGNTIYF. CDR3 nucleotides: TGTGCCAGCAGTTTAAAATCAGGGTACTCTGGAAACACCATATATTTT.

The chain has TRBV10-3 and TRBJ1-5, with D possibly being TRBD1 (5 bases). The CDR3 extends over 15 amino acids. V lost 0 bases and J 3 bases, leaving 9 bases between the germline ends. Germline values: CDR1 ENHRY, CDR2 SYGVKD. The CDR3 DNA reads as TGTGCCATCAGTGAGTCGGGGCTTTCCAATCAGCCCCAGCATTTT. This codes for CAISESGLSNQPQHF.

The chain combines TRBV12-3 or TRBV12-4 with TRBJ2-2; D gene unclear. The CDR3 runs to 12 residues. Between the trimmed V and J ends, which lost 6 bases and 0 bases, there was a span of 2 bases. The CDR3 here is CASSPNTGELFF. Here the CDR3 DNA reads TGTGCCAGCAGCCCGAACACCGGGGAGCTGTTTTTT.

This chain links TRBV6-6 with TRBJ2-1; D gene uncertain. The V and J ends lost 7 bases and 0 bases respectively, with 10 bases between them. This CDR3 spans 14 amino acids. Germline lookup yields CDR1 MNHNY and CDR2 SVGAGI (reference sequence). The DNA for the CDR3 is TGTGCCAGCAACCCTATCGACTCCTACAATGAGCAGTTCTTC. This gives the protein CASNPIDSYNEQFF.

This clonotype appeared a few times. This sequence joins TRBV7-2 and TRBJ2-2; 10 bases map to TRBD2. The CDR3 runs to 17 residues. Trimming at V came to 0 bases and at J to 8 bases, leaving 9 bases not matched to a gene. The germline CDR1 and CDR2 sequences are SGHTA and FQGNSA. The CDR3 sequence is CASSLAPSGREGGELFF. In DNA form, the CDR3 reads TGTGCCAGCAGCTTAGCGCCCAGCGGGAGGGAGGGAGGGGAGCTGTTTTTT.

This clonotype has just a few counts. The chain employs TRBV12-3 or TRBV12-4 and TRBJ2-1; a possible D gene is TRBD2 (5 bases). TRBJ2-7 matches the DNA end more closely, so the J call is doubtful. This CDR3 has 14 residues. CDR3 protein: CASSVREGSYEQYF. CDR3 DNA sequence: TGTGCCAGCAGTGTACGGGAAGGCTCCTACGAGCAGTACTTC.

V and J are TRBV4-1 and TRBJ2-4; no definite D call. Between the trimmed V and J ends, which lost 0 bases and 0 bases, there was a span of 12 bases. The CDR3 totals 17 residues. Germline V CDR1 and CDR2: MGHRA, YSYEKL. The CDR3 coding sequence is TGCGCCAGCAGCCAAGATCACCAAAGTCTAGCCAAAAACATTCAGTACTTC. Translating gives CASSQDHQSLAKNIQYF.

This clonotype rates as medium-sized. The chain combines TRBV6-1 with TRBJ2-5; D is unclear. The CDR3 spans 15 residues. V lost 8 bases to trimming and J lost 4 bases, with 20 bases between them. Per germline, CDR1 MNHNS and CDR2 SASEGT. The CDR3 DNA follows: TGTGCCAGCGGGTCAGGAGCCACGTTCGGAGAGACCCAGTACTTC. Encoded protein: CASGSGATFGETQYF.